These 30 T cell receptor beta chains originate from one sample sequenced in a study of cytomegalovirus exposure and HLA in healthy donors. In the PCR, 60 Vbeta and 13 Jbeta primers were used. Using immunoSEQ multiplex PCR, the repertoire was profiled, and TCRdb retains in-frame clones only, with some absent. Of approximately 180,000 clones in the sample, roughly 86% were seen once. The sequenced sample consisted of PBMCs. These receptors originate from a girl aged 5-17 years in good health and CMV-seropositive.

The rearrangement joins TRBV19 to TRBJ2-2, with 11 positions matching TRBD2. CDR1 is LNHDA, CDR2 SQIVND, per germline (reference sequence). Trimming took 2 bases from V and 8 from J; bases not matched to a gene: 1. This CDR3 spans 14 amino acids. The CDR3: CASSIRTSGGELFF. CDR3 bases: TGTGCCAGTAGTATAAGGACTAGCGGGGGGGAGCTGTTTTTT.

The chain carries TRBV6-6 and TRBJ1-6, with a possible D match to TRBD1 (5 bases). V lost 5 bases, J lost 0 bases, and 11 bases lay in between. This CDR3 comprises 16 residues. Per the germline V gene, CDR1 is MNHNY and CDR2 is SVGAGI (reference sequence). The CDR3 is CASSQTGSSYNSPLHF. Written as DNA, the CDR3 is TGTGCCAGCAGTCAAACAGGCAGCTCCTATAATTCACCCCTCCACTTT.

The J gene is TRBJ1-2, the V gene TRBV9, with 8 bases identical to TRBD1. The ends lost 3 bases at V and 7 bases at J; junction bases unmatched: 5. Germline CDR1 and CDR2: SGDLS and YYNGEE. The CDR3 is 13 residues long. CDR3 in DNA: TGTGCCAGCAGCGCCCCAGGGGGCTTTGGCTACACCTTC. Translation gives CASSAPGGFGYTF.

V is TRBV15 and J is TRBJ2-7; TRBD2 might be the D (6 bases). Trimming took 4 bases from V and 7 from J, leaving 20 bases between them. Germline CDR1 and CDR2: LNHNV and YYDKDF (reference sequence). The CDR3 sequence is 15 residues long. CDR3 DNA sequence: TGTGCCACCAGCAAATCCGGGAGTAGGGTCCTGGAGCAGTACTTC. This translates into CATSKSGSRVLEQYF.

J is TRBJ1-6 and V is TRBV4-1, with 8 bases matching TRBD1. V gave up 0 bases and J gave up 9 bases; unmatched junction bases: 10. Per the germline V gene, CDR1 is MGHRA and CDR2 is YSYEKL. The CDR3 sequence is 17 residues long. In DNA, the CDR3 is TGCGCCAGCAGCCAAGATCCTCTACAGGGGGTTGGTTCACCCCTCCACTTT. Amino acids: CASSQDPLQGVGSPLHF.

The chain joins TRBV28 to TRBJ1-1, with TRBD1 identical over 12 bases. With V trimmed by 7 bases and J by 6 bases, 12 bases remained unmatched. There are 16 residues in the CDR3. Germline assignment: CDR1 MDHEN and CDR2 SYDVKM. The CDR3 DNA reads TGTGCCAGCACGAAAACGGGACAGGGGGCTATCGCTGAAGCTTTCTTT. Its translation: CASTKTGQGAIAEAFF.

This clone was seen more than once but under ten times. The rearrangement uses TRBV27 and TRBJ2-2, with D tentatively TRBD1 (6 bases). Germline values: CDR1 MNHEY, CDR2 SMNVEV (reference sequence). This CDR3 has 16 residues. Trimming took 0 bases from V and 6 from J, leaving 14 bases between them. The CDR3 region is CASSLSPGVRAGELFF. CDR3 DNA sequence: TGTGCCAGCAGTTTATCCCCAGGGGTCAGGGCCGGGGAGCTGTTTTTT.

V is TRBV25-1 and J is TRBJ2-2, with 11 bases lining up with TRBD2. CDR3 length: 18 amino acids. V was clipped by 2 bases and J by 2 bases; unmatched bases: 7. The germline gives CDR1 MGHDK, CDR2 SYGVNS. The CDR3 DNA follows: TGTGCCAGCAGTGAAGGCAGGCTAGCGGGGGGAAACACCGGGGAGCTGTTTTTT. It is translated as CASSEGRLAGGNTGELFF.

The V gene is TRBV30, the J gene TRBJ1-4; TRBD1 might be the D (6 bases). This CDR3 has 15 residues. CDR1 and CDR2 (germline): GTSNPN, SVGIG (reference sequence). The V and J ends lost 2 bases and 4 bases respectively, with 14 bases between them. CDR3 region: CAWSIGTQINEKLFF. DNA for the CDR3: TGTGCCTGGAGTATCGGGACACAGATTAATGAAAAACTGTTTTTT.

The chain joins TRBV9 to TRBJ2-3; TRBD2 matches at 7 bases. The CDR3 contains 15 residues. Trimming removed 4 bases from V and 2 bases from J; junction bases left unmatched: 7. Germline CDR1 SGDLS, CDR2 YYNGEE. CDR3 sequence reads: CASSYSSGTTDTQYF. The CDR3 DNA sequence: TGTGCCAGCAGCTATTCTAGCGGAACCACAGATACGCAGTATTTT. Supplemented by reference TRBV9 and TRBJ2-3, the full variable domain reads DSGVTQTPKHLITATGQRVTLRCSPRSGDLSVYWYQQSLDQGLQFLIQYYNGEERAKGNILERFSAQQFPDLHSELNLSSLELGDSALYFCASSYSSGTTDTQYFGPGTRLTVL.

The V call is TRBV9, the J call TRBJ1-1; 7 bases match TRBD1. CDR3 length equals 17 residues. The V gene's germline CDR1 is SGDLS and CDR2 YYNGEE. V shed 4 bases and J 4 bases; nucleotides not matched to a gene: 16. The CDR3 region is CASSPSPRRQGGTEAFF. CDR3 nucleotide sequence: TGTGCCAGCAGCCCAAGCCCCAGGAGACAGGGTGGCACTGAAGCTTTCTTT.

The chain carries TRBV12-5 and TRBJ2-2; TRBD1 agrees at 9 bases. This CDR3 is 19 amino acids long. V dropped 2 bases and J dropped 0; count of bases not matched to a gene: 10. Per the germline V gene, CDR1 is LGHNT and CDR2 is FRNRAP. The CDR3 DNA reads TGTGCTAGTGGTTTGAAACGGACAGGGGATTTGGCGAACACCGGGGAGCTGTTTTTT. It encodes CASGLKRTGDLANTGELFF.

The rearrangement joins TRBV30 to TRBJ1-4; tentatively, D is TRBD1 (5 bases). Germline V lookup: CDR1 GTSNPN, CDR2 SVGIG (reference sequence). V was pared by 5 bases and J by 0 bases, with 10 bases between. The CDR3 consists of 14 residues. CDR3 protein: CAWLGRATNEKLFF. The CDR3 DNA reads TGTGCCTGGCTGGGCAGGGCAACTAATGAAAAACTGTTTTTT.

The V call is TRBV14, the J call TRBJ2-1, with D unclear. V was clipped by 1 base and J by 2 bases, with 9 bases between them. Germline V gene lookup returns CDR1 SGHDN and CDR2 FVKESK. The CDR3 totals 15 residues. CDR3 coding DNA: TGTGCCAGCAGCCAAGTAGCAATGACCTACAATGAGCAGTTCTTC. It codes for CASSQVAMTYNEQFF.

This rearrangement joins TRBV4-1 to TRBJ1-4; 7 bases agree with TRBD1. Germline V gene sequence: CDR1 MGHRA, CDR2 YSYEKL. The CDR3 is 18 amino acids. With V trimmed by 5 bases and J by 0 bases, 12 bases remained unmatched. This CDR3 reads CASSIRQGPPTTNEKLFF. The CDR3 nucleotides are TGCGCCAGCAGCATCCGACAGGGCCCCCCAACAACTAATGAAAAACTGTTTTTT.

The chain has TRBV11-3 and TRBJ2-7, with TRBD1 matching over 9 bases. The V and J ends lost 6 bases and 1 base, in that order; junction bases with no gene match: 7. The CDR3 is made up of 15 amino acids. In germline, CDR1 is SGHNT, CDR2 YENEEA. CDR3 DNA: TGTGCCAGCAGTAAGCCAGGGACAGGGTCCTACGAGCAGTACTTC. It translates to CASSKPGTGSYEQYF.

The chain recombines TRBV6-5 with TRBJ1-3, with D hard to call. CDR1 and CDR2 from the germline V gene are MNHEY and SVGAGI. CDR3 length: 12 amino acids. Trimming removed 7 bases at V and 12 bases at J, with 16 bases between. In nucleotides, the CDR3 is TGTGCCAGCACAAACGGAGGGTCATACATATATTTT. This gives the protein CASTNGGSYIYF.

The V gene is TRBV27, the J gene TRBJ1-1, with D unclear. The CDR3 runs 12 residues. V lost 4 bases to trimming and J lost 1 base, with 4 bases between them. Germline V gives CDR1 MNHEY, CDR2 SMNVEV (reference sequence). CDR3 protein: CASSSGNTEAFF. The CDR3 nucleotides are TGTGCCAGCAGTTCGGGGAACACTGAAGCTTTCTTT.

V is TRBV6-5 and J is TRBJ2-1; 13 nucleotides match TRBD2. Losses at the gene ends were 1 base for V and 10 bases for J; bases not matched to a gene: 7. The germline V gene has CDR1 MNHEY and CDR2 SVGAGI. CDR3 length: 16 residues. CDR3 coding DNA: TGTGCCAGCAGTTACTTCGCCGGACTAGCGGGGGACGAGCAGTTCTTC. Amino acid sequence: CASSYFAGLAGDEQFF.

This clone has just a few counts. The chain employs TRBV4-1 and TRBJ1-2; 7 nucleotides align to TRBD1. The CDR3 has 15 amino acids. Trimming removed 1 base from V and 7 bases from J; junction bases left unmatched: 9. In germline, CDR1 is MGHRA, CDR2 YSYEKL. CDR3 region: CASSQVYRGKAGYTF. In DNA form, the CDR3 reads TGCGCCAGCAGCCAAGTCTACAGGGGTAAGGCTGGCTACACCTTC.

The J gene is TRBJ2-2, the V gene TRBV9; TRBD2 matches 7 bases. In germline, CDR1 is SGDLS, CDR2 YYNGEE. The J segment lost 4 bases and the V segment lost 4 bases, leaving 10 bases of the junction unmatched. The CDR3 loop spans 16 amino acids. The CDR3 DNA follows: TGTGCCAGCAGCCCCTGGACTAGTTCGGGCACCGGGGAGCTGTTTTTT. It encodes CASSPWTSSGTGELFF.

This chain joins TRBV2 and TRBJ2-7; D gene uncertain. Germline V gives CDR1 SNHLY, CDR2 FYNNEI. The V and J ends lost 7 bases and 1 base respectively, with 14 bases between them. This CDR3 comprises 14 residues. The CDR3 DNA is TGTGCCAGCAATCCCCGACTGGCTTCCTACGAGCAGTACTTC. It codes for CASNPRLASYEQYF.

The rearrangement links TRBV9 to TRBJ2-3, with D possibly TRBD1 on 5 matching bases. Deletions cut 4 bases from V and 4 bases from J, with 13 bases between. This CDR3 spans 14 amino acids. CDR1 SGDLS and CDR2 YYNGEE come from the germline V gene. DNA for the CDR3: TGTGCCAGCAGCTTCACTCACAGGCCAGATACGCAGTATTTT. Protein: CASSFTHRPDTQYF.

The chain recombines TRBV12-5 with TRBJ1-5; D is ambiguous. V was trimmed by 3 bases and J by 1 base, leaving 10 bases between them. CDR3 length equals 15 residues. The germline V gene has CDR1 LGHNT and CDR2 FRNRAP. The CDR3: CASGFDRRSNQPQHF. CDR3 DNA: TGTGCTAGTGGTTTCGATAGGAGGAGCAATCAGCCCCAGCATTTT.

The chain is built from TRBV7-6 and TRBJ2-7; D not certain. CDR1 is SGHVS and CDR2 is FNYEAQ in the germline V gene. CDR3 length: 13 amino acids. Trimming removed 5 bases from V and 2 bases from J, with 10 bases in between. The CDR3 DNA reads as TGTGCCAGCAGCCCACGCGAGGCCTACGAGCAGTACTTC. It translates to CASSPREAYEQYF.

For the CDR3, the DNA is TGTGCCAGTAGTATCCAGGGGGTTAATTTCAATCAGCCCCAGCATTTT. Translating gives CASSIQGVNFNQPQHF. The gene calls are TRBV19 and TRBJ1-5; 7 nucleotides align to TRBD1. The junction had 8 bases not matched to a gene; V was cut back by 3 bases and J by 3 bases. There are 16 residues in the CDR3. The germline CDR1 and CDR2 sequences are LNHDA and SQIVND (reference sequence).

V gene TRBV19 combines with J gene TRBJ1-4, with 10 bases identical to TRBD1. The CDR3 runs to 16 residues. With V trimmed by 8 bases and J by 8 bases, 14 bases remained unmatched. Germline loops: CDR1 LNHDA, CDR2 SQIVND (reference sequence). In DNA form, the CDR3 reads TGTGCCAGTGGTCCCCCCAGGACAGGGGGTTACGAAAAACTGTTTTTT. Protein product: CASGPPRTGGYEKLFF. Full variable domain (rest looked up from reference TRBV19 and TRBJ1-4): DGGITQSPKYLFRKEGQNVTLSCEQNLNHDAMYWYRQDPGQGLRLIYYSQIVNDFQKGDIAEGYSVSREKKESFPLTVTSAQKNPTAFYLCASGPPRTGGYEKLFFGSGTQLSVL.

The rearrangement joins TRBV19 to TRBJ2-5; 8 bases fit TRBD1. V dropped 7 bases and J dropped 5; count of bases not matched to a gene: 9. This CDR3 spans 14 amino acids. Germline CDR1 and CDR2: LNHDA and SQIVND (reference sequence). The CDR3 loop is CASTYRGFWETQYF. The CDR3 DNA sequence: TGTGCCAGTACATACAGGGGGTTTTGGGAGACCCAGTACTTC.

V usage is TRBV7-3 and J usage is TRBJ1-1, with D tentatively TRBD1 (5 bases). The V end was cut by 5 bases, the J end by 1 base, with 8 bases between. Germline-derived CDR1 and CDR2 are SGHTA and FQGTGA. The CDR3 has 13 amino acids. The chain's CDR3 is CASSLTENTEAFF. In DNA form, the CDR3 reads TGTGCCAGCAGCCTGACAGAGAACACTGAAGCTTTCTTT. Looking up the rest from reference TRBV7-3 and TRBJ1-1 gives the full variable domain: GAGVSQTPSNKVTEKGKYVELRCDPISGHTALYWYRQSLGQGPEFLIYFQGTGAADDSGLPNDRFFAVRPEGSVSTLKIQRTERGDSAVYLCASSLTENTEAFFGQGTRLTVV.

This clone was detected only a few times. This chain connects TRBV19 to TRBJ1-2; possibly TRBD1 for D (6 bases). Germline lookup yields CDR1 LNHDA and CDR2 SQIVND (reference sequence). V was clipped by 7 bases and J by 3 bases, with 18 bases between them. This CDR3 contains 15 residues. The CDR3 sequence is CASKPGTQRDYGYTF. The CDR3 nucleotides read TGTGCCAGTAAACCCGGGACACAGAGGGACTATGGCTACACCTTC.